The 3 T cell receptor beta chains presented below share a single source sample, sequenced in a study of T cell responses to AZD1222 COVID-19 vaccine. Libraries were prepared by immunoSEQ multiplex PCR; TCRdb keeps only in-frame clonotypes and omits some of them. Of about 120,000 clones listed, around 89% are singletons. The sample here was peripheral blood, taken 28 days after the second AZD1222 dose. All receptors derive from an adult who received the AZD1222 COVID-19 vaccine.

This clone was detected only once. The genes are TRBV5-1 and TRBJ2-1; TRBD2 might be the D (5 bases). V gave up 2 bases and J gave up 10 bases, with 7 bases separating them. Germline-derived CDR1 and CDR2 are SGHRS and YFSETQ. The CDR3 covers 11 residues. DNA of the CDR3: TGCGCCAGCAGCTTCGGCGGGGAGCAGTTCTTC. Amino acid sequence: CASSFGGEQFF.

The chain has TRBV6-5 and TRBJ1-4; D is undetermined. Trimming pared 6 bases from V and 6 bases from J, leaving 11 bases between. This CDR3 spans 13 amino acids. CDR1 MNHEY and CDR2 SVGAGI come from the germline V gene. The CDR3 DNA reads as TGTGCCAGCAGCTTGCGGGTTGATGAAAAACTGTTTTTT. Encoded protein: CASSLRVDEKLFF.

V gene TRBV14 combines with J gene TRBJ1-1; D gene uncertain. Between the trimmed V and J ends, which lost 1 base and 1 base, there was a span of 7 bases. CDR1 is SGHDN, CDR2 FVKESK, per germline. The CDR3 is made up of 14 amino acids. The chain's CDR3 is CASSQAPGNTEAFF. As DNA, the CDR3 is TGTGCCAGCAGCCAAGCGCCCGGGAACACTGAAGCTTTCTTT.